Below, 27 T cell receptor beta chains from the same sample are listed, as sequenced in a study of shared clonotypes between healthy human individuals. Assay: immunoSEQ multiplex PCR; the TCRdb copy retains only in-frame clones and omits some. The sample includes millions of clones, roughly nine tenths of them seen just once. Sequenced sample: naive CD4+ T cells sorted from blood. The subset here: CD45RA+ positively selected. The receptors come from a young man in good health.

The genes are TRBV14 and TRBJ1-4; D unresolved. Trimming cost V 3 bases and J 10 bases, with 24 bases left between them. The CDR3 runs to 17 residues. Per germline, CDR1 SGHDN and CDR2 FVKESK. CDR3: CASSHTIGPTKMRKLFF. The DNA of the CDR3 is TGTGCCAGCAGCCATACTATCGGGCCTACCAAAATGAGAAAACTGTTTTTT. Full variable domain (outside the CDR3, taken from reference TRBV14 and TRBJ1-4): EAGVTQFPSHSVIEKGQTVTLRCDPISGHDNLYWYRRVMGKEIKFLLHFVKESKQDESGMPNNRFLAERTGGTYSTLKVQPAELEDSGVYFCASSHTIGPTKMRKLFFGSGTQLSVL.

The chain couples TRBV30 to TRBJ2-7, with 14 bases aligning to TRBD2. The V gene's germline CDR1 is GTSNPN and CDR2 SVGIG (reference sequence). This CDR3 is 15 amino acids long. Trimming cost V 6 bases and J 2 bases; bases outside gene matches: 6. CDR3 nucleotide sequence: TGTGCCTGTGACCCGGGACTAGCGGGAGCCTACGAGCAGTACTTC. Translated: CACDPGLAGAYEQYF.

The V call is TRBV2, the J call TRBJ1-2; 7 nucleotides agree with TRBD1. The V segment lost 9 bases and the J segment 2 bases; nucleotides outside the gene matches: 9. Germline values: CDR1 SNHLY, CDR2 FYNNEI. The CDR3 is made up of 14 amino acids. The CDR3 DNA reads TGTGCCAGTGGGGACAGCGACCCGAACTATGGCTACACCTTC. This translates into CASGDSDPNYGYTF.

CDR3 region: CASSMDGTQETQYF. In nucleotides, the CDR3 is TGCGCCAGCAGCATGGACGGGACCCAAGAGACCCAGTACTTC. The rearrangement uses TRBV5-1 and TRBJ2-5; TRBD1 or TRBD2 may be the D gene (5 bases each). V was shortened by 4 bases and J by 1 base, with 11 bases between the two germline ends. The CDR3 is 14 residues long. CDR1 and CDR2 (germline): SGHRS, YFSETQ.

Concerning this clone itself: This specimen includes other DNA sequences encoding the same CDR3. The V and J genes are TRBV19 and TRBJ2-5; D is unclear. The length of the CDR3 is 11 residues. V lost 9 bases, J lost 5 bases, and 10 bases lay in between. Germline values: CDR1 LNHDA, CDR2 SQIVND (reference sequence). The CDR3 here is CASSGGETQYF. The CDR3 coding sequence is TGTGCCAGCTCCGGTGGGGAGACCCAGTACTTC. Using reference TRBV19 and TRBJ2-5 for the parts outside the CDR3, the full variable domain is DGGITQSPKYLFRKEGQNVTLSCEQNLNHDAMYWYRQDPGQGLRLIYYSQIVNDFQKGDIAEGYSVSREKKESFPLTVTSAQKNPTAFYLCASSGGETQYFGPGTRLLVL.

The V and J genes are TRBV7-8 and TRBJ2-7, with a possible D match to TRBD1 (5 bases). Germline CDR1 and CDR2: SGHVS and FQNEAQ. The germline V and J ends were trimmed by 3 bases and 0 bases, with 12 bases remaining between them. The CDR3 spans 15 residues. The DNA of the CDR3 is TGTGCCAGCAGCTTGGCAGGGTCTGGCTCCTACGAGCAGTACTTC. Translating it yields CASSLAGSGSYEQYF.

The chain links TRBV9 to TRBJ1-2; no firm D call. V was shortened by 3 bases and J by 1 base, with 7 bases between the two germline ends. Germline V gives CDR1 SGDLS, CDR2 YYNGEE. This CDR3 has 13 residues. CDR3 in DNA: TGTGCCAGCAGCGAGGTGGGTAACTATGGCTACACCTTC. Protein sequence: CASSEVGNYGYTF.

This clone was seen only once. This rearrangement joins TRBV6-5 to TRBJ2-7; D is perhaps TRBD1 (6 bases). The V end was cut by 2 bases, the J end by 13 bases, with 18 bases between. Germline V gene data show CDR1 as MNHEY and CDR2 as SVGAGI. CDR3 length: 13 amino acids. The CDR3 DNA reads as TGTGCCAGCAGTTACAGATCGACAGGACGTTATTACTTC. It encodes CASSYRSTGRYYF.

The rearrangement links TRBV7-2 to TRBJ2-3; no definite D call. V gave up 6 bases and J gave up 2 bases, with 15 bases separating them. Germline CDR1 reads SGHTA; CDR2 reads FQGNSA. The CDR3 totals 15 residues. The CDR3, as DNA: TGTGCCAGCAGACCAGCTGGGAAACTCACAGATACGCAGTATTTT. Translated, it gives CASRPAGKLTDTQYF.

A word on this clone: The sample carries other DNA sequences with the same CDR3. V and J are TRBV6-5 and TRBJ1-3; no clear D. The CDR3 loop spans 15 amino acids. Germline CDR1 and CDR2: MNHEY and SVGAGI. The V gene lost 0 bases and the J gene lost 1 base, with 7 bases spanning the gap. The CDR3 here is CASSYSSGSGNTIYF. The CDR3 DNA is TGTGCCAGCAGTTACTCGTCGGGTTCTGGAAACACCATATATTTT.

The chain has TRBV6-6 and TRBJ2-5; 8 bases are a match to TRBD1. CDR1 MNHNY and CDR2 SVGAGI come from the germline V gene (reference sequence). The CDR3 contains 13 residues. V gave up 10 bases and J gave up 4 bases; unmatched junction bases: 8. The chain's CDR3 is CAIKHRGSETQYF. As DNA, the CDR3 is TGTGCCATCAAGCACAGGGGGTCAGAGACCCAGTACTTC.

This clone was observed a single time. The gene calls are TRBV11-1 and TRBJ2-7, with TRBD2 as a possible D gene (6 bases). This CDR3 is 13 amino acids long. The germline V gene encodes CDR1 SGHAT and CDR2 FQDESV (reference sequence). Trimming took 5 bases from V and 1 from J, leaving 9 bases between them. CDR3 loop: CASSLAGSYEQYF. Here the CDR3 DNA reads TGTGCCAGCAGCCTCGCGGGGTCCTACGAGCAGTACTTC.

The V call is TRBV7-6, the J call TRBJ1-2; 11 bases match TRBD1. The CDR3 is 14 amino acids. The V gene's germline CDR1 is SGHVS and CDR2 FNYEAQ. The V gene end was trimmed by 5 bases and the J gene end by 11 bases; junction bases not matched to a gene: 10. The CDR3 region has the DNA TGTGCCAGCAGCCTAGGACAGGGGGCTAACAATTACACCTTC. Translating it yields CASSLGQGANNYTF.

This clone was counted once. V usage is TRBV10-2 and J usage is TRBJ2-3; TRBD2 agrees at 9 bases. V lost 1 base, J lost 2 bases, and 10 bases stayed unmatched. The CDR3 spans 18 residues. CDR1 is WSHSY, CDR2 SAAADI, per germline. The CDR3 sequence is CASSEYRGGGAVTDTQYF. CDR3 nucleotide sequence: TGCGCCAGCAGTGAGTACCGTGGCGGGGGGGCCGTCACAGATACGCAGTATTTT.

This chain connects TRBV27 to TRBJ2-7; 12 bases line up with TRBD1. The germline gives CDR1 MNHEY, CDR2 SMNVEV (reference sequence). The trim removed 3 bases at V and 6 bases at J, leaving 15 bases unmatched. The CDR3 is 18 residues long. The CDR3, as DNA: TGTGCCAGCAGTTTTAAGGGGACAGGGGGCCGTTTCCCCTTCGAGCAGTACTTC. Encoded protein: CASSFKGTGGRFPFEQYF.

V and J are TRBV5-1 and TRBJ2-7; 8 bases are a match to TRBD1. J lost 4 bases, V lost 4 bases, and 7 bases had no gene match. The CDR3 is made up of 14 amino acids. CDR1 is SGHRS and CDR2 is YFSETQ in the germline V gene. The CDR3 loop is CASSVAGTGYEQYF. CDR3 nucleotides: TGCGCCAGCAGCGTCGCGGGGACAGGTTACGAGCAGTACTTC.

The chain has TRBV5-4 and TRBJ2-1, with D perhaps matching TRBD2 (6 bases). V lost 2 bases to trimming and J lost 8 bases, with 20 bases between them. The CDR3 is made up of 16 amino acids. CDR1 SGHNT and CDR2 YYREEE come from the germline V gene (reference sequence). CDR3 in amino acids: CASSLTGEGPRDEQFF. In DNA form, the CDR3 reads TGTGCCAGCAGCTTAACGGGAGAGGGGCCTCGGGATGAGCAGTTCTTC.

J is TRBJ2-6 and V is TRBV7-3, with D perhaps TRBD1 (6 bases). Germline V gives CDR1 SGHTA, CDR2 FQGTGA. V was shortened by 2 bases and J by 2 bases, with 10 bases between the two germline ends. This CDR3 is built from 16 residues. The CDR3 region is CASSLGSGAGANVLTF. As DNA, the CDR3 is TGTGCCAGCAGCTTAGGATCAGGGGCTGGGGCCAACGTCCTGACTTTC. The variable domain in full, completed from reference TRBV7-3 and TRBJ2-6, reads GAGVSQTPSNKVTEKGKYVELRCDPISGHTALYWYRQSLGQGPEFLIYFQGTGAADDSGLPNDRFFAVRPEGSVSTLKIQRTERGDSAVYLCASSLGSGAGANVLTFGAGSRLTVL.

The gene calls are TRBV7-2 and TRBJ2-7; unclear D gene. The CDR3 extends over 14 amino acids. Germline V gives CDR1 SGHTA, CDR2 FQGNSA. V dropped 5 bases and J dropped 0 bases, with 11 bases sitting between them. CDR3 region: CASSLFRASYEQYF. The DNA for the CDR3 is TGTGCCAGCAGCCTTTTTCGGGCCTCCTACGAGCAGTACTTC.

About this clone itself: The identical CDR3 is also encoded by other nucleotide sequences in the sample. The chain links TRBV7-9 to TRBJ2-3, with D hard to call. The CDR3 consists of 13 residues. V lost 1 base and J 0 bases, leaving 2 bases between the germline ends. Germline-derived CDR1 and CDR2 are SEHNR and FQNEAQ (reference sequence). The CDR3 sequence is CASSLGSTDTQYF. CDR3 in DNA: TGTGCCAGCAGCTTAGGTAGCACAGATACGCAGTATTTT.

This clone was seen only once. The chain combines TRBV2 with TRBJ2-7, with 9 bases lining up with TRBD1. The CDR3 length is 13 residues. Losses at the gene ends were 8 bases for V and 3 bases for J; bases not matched to a gene: 5. Germline V gene data show CDR1 as SNHLY and CDR2 as FYNNEI. The CDR3 reads CASRDRAHYEQYF. CDR3 bases: TGTGCCAGCCGGGACAGGGCACACTACGAGCAGTACTTC.

The chain combines TRBV19 with TRBJ2-6; D not certain. Per the germline V gene, CDR1 is LNHDA and CDR2 is SQIVND (reference sequence). The CDR3 contains 14 residues. V lost 10 bases and J lost 0, with 10 bases in between. The CDR3 protein is CATERGSGANVLTF. DNA for the CDR3: TGTGCCACGGAGCGCGGCTCTGGGGCCAACGTCCTGACTTTC.

The gene calls are TRBV7-2 and TRBJ2-3; 9 bases line up with TRBD2. V shed 7 bases, J shed 4 bases, and the junction held 6 bases outside the gene matches. This CDR3 comprises 14 residues. The V gene's germline CDR1 is SGHTA and CDR2 FQGNSA. CDR3 region: CASTIAGDPDTQYF. In DNA form, the CDR3 reads TGTGCCAGCACTATAGCGGGAGACCCAGATACGCAGTATTTT.

Notes on this clone: This specimen includes other DNA sequences encoding the same CDR3. CDR3 protein: CSVGAGETQYF. The DNA for the CDR3 is TGCAGTGTGGGGGCGGGAGAGACCCAGTACTTC. This rearrangement joins TRBV20-1 to TRBJ2-5; a possible D gene is TRBD1 (6 bases). There are 11 residues in the CDR3. Germline V gene lookup returns CDR1 DFQATT and CDR2 SNEGSKA (reference sequence). V lost 7 bases and J 4 bases, leaving 10 bases between the germline ends.

On this clone itself: This specimen includes other DNA sequences encoding the same CDR3. This chain links TRBV5-1 with TRBJ2-7, with 8 bases matching TRBD1. This CDR3 has 15 residues. The V gene's germline CDR1 is SGHRS and CDR2 YFSETQ. Trimming cost V 3 bases and J 2 bases; bases outside gene matches: 7. CDR3 DNA: TGCGCCAGCAGCTCCCGGACAGGGCCTCCCTACGAGCAGTACTTC. Translation gives CASSSRTGPPYEQYF.

The gene calls are TRBV27 and TRBJ2-6, with TRBD1 as a possible D gene (6 bases). Germline values: CDR1 MNHEY, CDR2 SMNVEV (reference sequence). Trimming cost V 2 bases and J 4 bases, with 18 bases left between them. The CDR3 loop spans 18 amino acids. CDR3 loop: CASSLRPYRVGGANVLTF. CDR3 nucleotide sequence: TGTGCCAGCAGTTTACGACCCTACAGGGTGGGCGGGGCCAACGTCCTGACTTTC.

The CDR3: CASSQSLGPSCGKGGEAFF. In DNA, the CDR3 is TGCGCCAGCAGTCAATCGTTGGGACCCTCGTGTGGAAAGGGCGGGGAAGCTTTCTTT. V is TRBV23-1 and J is TRBJ1-1, with a weak D call TRBD1 (5 bases). TRBV23-1 is sorted into the ORF group, with uncertain function. The V end was cut by 0 bases, the J end by 8 bases, with 28 bases between. CDR3 length: 19 amino acids.